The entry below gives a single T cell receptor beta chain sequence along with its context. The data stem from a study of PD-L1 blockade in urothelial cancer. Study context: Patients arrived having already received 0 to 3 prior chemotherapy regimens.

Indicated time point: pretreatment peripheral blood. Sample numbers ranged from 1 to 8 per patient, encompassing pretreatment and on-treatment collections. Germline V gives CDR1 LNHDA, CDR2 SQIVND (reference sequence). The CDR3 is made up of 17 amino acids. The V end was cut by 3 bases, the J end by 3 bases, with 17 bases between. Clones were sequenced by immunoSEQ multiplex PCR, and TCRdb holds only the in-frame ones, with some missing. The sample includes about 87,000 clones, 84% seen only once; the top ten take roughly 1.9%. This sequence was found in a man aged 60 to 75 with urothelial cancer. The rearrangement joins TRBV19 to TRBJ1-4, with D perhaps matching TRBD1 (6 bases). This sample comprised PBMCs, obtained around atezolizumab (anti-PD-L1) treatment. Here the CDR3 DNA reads TGTGCCAGTAGTATTTGGACAGCCAGCTCCTCTAATGAAAAACTGTTTTTT. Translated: CASSIWTASSSNEKLFF.